These 14 T cell receptor beta chains were sequenced from one sample in a study of blood T cell repertoires in COVID-19. Libraries were prepared by immunoSEQ multiplex PCR; TCRdb keeps only in-frame clonotypes and omits some of them. This table has under 250,000 clones, around 89% appearing once. The sample taken for sequencing was peripheral blood. These receptors were taken from a woman aged 25 to 45 with COVID-19, enrolled during active disease.

This clone was seen only once. The same CDR3 can be traced to other DNA sequences in this sample. The chain combines TRBV19 with TRBJ1-2; D perhaps matches TRBD1 (6 bases). Germline V CDR1 and CDR2: LNHDA, SQIVND (reference sequence). The CDR3 contains 12 residues. Deletions cut 5 bases from V and 3 bases from J, with 7 bases between. The CDR3 sequence is CASSPGDYGYTF. The CDR3 DNA reads as TGTGCCAGTAGTCCAGGGGACTATGGCTACACCTTC.

This chain connects TRBV11-2 to TRBJ2-7; perhaps TRBD1 as D (6 bases). Germline V gives CDR1 SGHAT, CDR2 FQNNGV. V lost 5 bases and J lost 3, with 17 bases in between. CDR3 length: 15 residues. The CDR3 DNA reads TGTGCCAGCAGCGGCCCGAGGCAGGGACACTACGAGCAGTACGTC. It is translated as CASSGPRQGHYEQYV.

CDR3 sequence: CASSEAGGSYNEQFF. The DNA of the CDR3 is TGTGCCAGCAGTGAAGCGGGGGGCTCCTACAATGAGCAGTTCTTC. This chain links TRBV2 with TRBJ2-1, with D perhaps matching TRBD2 (6 bases). The CDR3 has 15 amino acids. Germline V gives CDR1 SNHLY, CDR2 FYNNEI. With 0 bases removed from V and 0 bases from J, the gap between germline ends came to 6 bases.

The rearrangement joins TRBV7-2 to TRBJ1-3; D is uncertain. Germline CDR1 is SGHTA and CDR2 is FQGNSA. The V end was cut by 5 bases, the J end by 0 bases, with 17 bases between. The CDR3 is 17 amino acids. The DNA for the CDR3 is TGTGCCAGCAGCCCGAGGGCCCCCGGTGCCTCTGGAAACACCATATATTTT. Translated, it gives CASSPRAPGASGNTIYF.

The chain links TRBV11-2 to TRBJ2-5; the D gene is possibly TRBD2 (5 bases). Germline loops: CDR1 SGHAT, CDR2 FQNNGV. CDR3 length: 15 residues. With 0 bases removed from V and 7 bases from J, the gap between germline ends came to 15 bases. The CDR3 sequence: CASSLDGIGTGTQYF. CDR3 coding DNA: TGTGCCAGCAGCTTAGACGGGATAGGTACTGGGACCCAGTACTTC.

This clone was seen a handful of times. The chain links TRBV6-4 to TRBJ1-6; a weak D match, TRBD1 (5 bases). The germline V gene encodes CDR1 MRHNA and CDR2 SNTAGT. V was clipped by 3 bases and J by 2 bases, with 11 bases between them. This CDR3 comprises 16 residues. The CDR3 DNA is TGTGCCAGCAGTGAGAGGCGGGGGACCTATAATTCACCCCTCCACTTT. This codes for CASSERRGTYNSPLHF.

This chain uses TRBV27 with TRBJ2-5; perhaps TRBD2 as D (6 bases). The length of the CDR3 is 14 residues. V was pared by 3 bases and J by 7 bases, with 15 bases between. Germline V gene data show CDR1 as MNHEY and CDR2 as SMNVEV (reference sequence). This chain's CDR3 is CASSLGPGGSTQYF. The CDR3 bases are TGTGCCAGCAGTTTGGGCCCAGGAGGGTCGACCCAGTACTTC.

This clone turned up a few times. The rearrangement joins TRBV6-6 to TRBJ1-3, with D tentatively TRBD1 (6 bases). V lost 6 bases and J lost 2, with 11 bases in between. From germline, CDR1 is MNHNY and CDR2 SVGAGI (reference sequence). This CDR3 is 14 amino acids long. CDR3 DNA: TGTGCCAGCAGCCAAGGGGGAGCTGGAAACACCATATATTTT. This translates into CASSQGGAGNTIYF.

V and J are TRBV3-1 (or the pseudogene TRBV3-2) and TRBJ2-7; tentative D call: TRBD2 (6 bases). The CDR3 totals 13 residues. V lost 5 bases, J lost 3 bases, and 11 bases lay in between. Germline lookup yields CDR1 LGHDT and CDR2 YNNKEL (reference sequence). CDR3 DNA sequence: TGTGCCAGCAGCGAGGGGACTGACTACGAGCAGTACTTC. Its protein is CASSEGTDYEQYF.

The rearrangement links TRBV7-2 to TRBJ2-7; 7 bases fit TRBD2. J lost 3 bases, V lost 1 base, and 9 bases had no gene match. This CDR3 spans 16 amino acids. Germline V gene data show CDR1 as SGHTA and CDR2 as FQGNSA. Written as DNA, the CDR3 is TGTGCCAGCAGCTTAGTGGCTCAGGGCGGGGGCTACGAGCAGTACTTC. Amino acids: CASSLVAQGGGYEQYF. Supplemented by reference TRBV7-2 and TRBJ2-7, the full variable domain reads GAGVSQSPSNKVTEKGKDVELRCDPISGHTALYWYRQSLGQGLEFLIYFQGNSAPDKSGLPSDRFSAERTGGSVSTLTIQRTQQEDSAVYLCASSLVAQGGGYEQYFGPGTRLTVT.

The chain recombines TRBV6-5 with TRBJ1-2, with 8 bases that match TRBD1. The CDR3 consists of 15 residues. V shed 2 bases and J 0 bases; nucleotides not matched to a gene: 2. Germline assignment: CDR1 MNHEY and CDR2 SVGAGI. CDR3 in amino acids: CASSYATGANYGYTF. The CDR3 DNA sequence: TGTGCCAGCAGTTACGCGACAGGGGCTAACTATGGCTACACCTTC.

This chain links TRBV7-9 with TRBJ2-1; D gene uncertain. The V and J ends lost 0 bases and 2 bases respectively, with 8 bases between them. The CDR3 runs to 15 residues. Germline V lookup: CDR1 SEHNR, CDR2 FQNEAQ (reference sequence). CDR3 loop: CASSLAGGPYNEQFF. DNA of the CDR3: TGTGCCAGCAGCTTAGCAGGCGGCCCCTACAATGAGCAGTTCTTC.

V is TRBV19 and J is TRBJ1-6; perhaps TRBD1 as D (5 bases). The CDR3 consists of 15 residues. V was cut by 1 base and J by 6 bases, with 10 bases left in between. In germline, CDR1 is LNHDA, CDR2 SQIVND (reference sequence). CDR3 bases: TGTGCCAGTAGTATAGCAGAAGGGGCTAATTCACCCCTCCACTTT. Its protein product is CASSIAEGANSPLHF.

This rearrangement joins TRBV7-9 to TRBJ2-1; TRBD1 matches 9 bases. Germline loops: CDR1 SEHNR, CDR2 FQNEAQ (reference sequence). Trimming at V came to 5 bases and at J to 10 bases, leaving 12 bases not matched to a gene. There are 15 residues in the CDR3. The CDR3: CASSDRDRVKGEQFF. DNA of the CDR3: TGTGCCAGCAGCGACCGGGACAGGGTAAAAGGGGAGCAGTTCTTC.